Below, 5 T cell receptor beta chains from the same sample are listed, as sequenced in a study of blood T cell repertoires in COVID-19. TCRdb's table, derived via immunoSEQ multiplex PCR, lists solely in-frame clones and lacks some. This sample has roughly 310,000 clones, with 75% to 90% found just once. Specimen: peripheral blood. All receptors derive from a woman aged 25 to 39 with COVID-19, enrolled during active disease.

V usage is TRBV3-1 (or the pseudogene TRBV3-2) and J usage is TRBJ2-1; 12 nucleotides line up with TRBD2. Germline V gene data show CDR1 as LGHDT and CDR2 as YNNKEL (reference sequence). The junction had 9 bases not matched to a gene; V was cut back by 0 bases and J by 3 bases. The CDR3 covers 19 residues. The CDR3 bases are TGTGCCAGCAGCCAAGATAAGAGACTAGCGGGAGCGAACTACAATGAGCAGTTCTTC. It codes for CASSQDKRLAGANYNEQFF.

The chain couples TRBV6-5 to TRBJ2-3; D gene ambiguous. Trimming left V 0 bases short and J 6 bases short, with 4 bases between. The germline gives CDR1 MNHEY, CDR2 SVGAGI. The CDR3 covers 12 residues. CDR3 amino acids: CASSYSGDTQYF. As DNA, the CDR3 is TGTGCCAGCAGTTACTCGGGCGATACGCAGTATTTT.

The V and J genes are TRBV19 and TRBJ1-2, with D maybe TRBD1 (5 bases). Trimming removed 6 bases at V and 8 bases at J, with 16 bases between. The CDR3 runs 13 residues. Germline V CDR1 and CDR2: LNHDA, SQIVND (reference sequence). This chain's CDR3 is CASSRGGGGGYTF. The CDR3 bases are TGTGCCAGTAGCAGAGGAGGCGGGGGAGGCTACACCTTC.

The chain employs TRBV3-1 (or the pseudogene TRBV3-2) and TRBJ1-1, with 9 bases fitting TRBD1. The V segment lost 3 bases and the J segment 4 bases; nucleotides outside the gene matches: 3. The germline gives CDR1 LGHDT, CDR2 YNNKEL (reference sequence). CDR3 size: 14 residues. CDR3 residues: CASSHTTGGTEAFF. The CDR3 region has the DNA TGTGCCAGCAGCCATACGACAGGGGGCACTGAAGCTTTCTTT.

The V and J genes are TRBV7-2 and TRBJ1-1; 8 bases match TRBD1. J lost 0 bases, V lost 5 bases, and 8 bases had no gene match. Germline assignment: CDR1 SGHTA and CDR2 FQGNSA. This CDR3 is 16 amino acids long. Here the CDR3 reads CASSPWNRGMNTEAFF. As DNA, the CDR3 is TGTGCCAGCAGCCCCTGGAACAGGGGGATGAACACTGAAGCTTTCTTT.